This T cell receptor beta chain came from a study of control samples from healthy donors and cancer patients. In this sample, this clone turned up once. Profiling relied on immunoSEQ multiplex PCR, and the TCRdb table lists in-frame clones only, not all of them. The profile shows around 78,000 clones, 94% of them singletons. CDR1 is LNHDA and CDR2 is SQIVND in the germline V gene (reference sequence). The CDR3 consists of 15 residues. V was pared by 1 base and J by 7 bases, with 5 bases of the junction left unmatched. The specimen was blood. The clonotype originates from a young woman in good health. This sequence joins TRBV19 and TRBJ1-5; TRBD1 matches 9 bases. CDR3 coding DNA: TGTGCCAGTAGTATAGGAGGGACAGGGTCCCAGCCCCAGCATTTT. Translating it yields CASSIGGTGSQPQHF.